This TCR beta chain was recovered during a study of beta chain features in type 1 diabetes. Germline V gene sequence: CDR1 MNHNY, CDR2 SVGAGI (reference sequence). V gave up 5 bases and J gave up 1 base, with 8 bases separating them. The CDR3 has 14 residues. Of the isolated RNA, all was reverse transcribed, and so the sequenced material was expressed TCRB transcripts. This table comes from immunoSEQ multiplex PCR, and its TCRdb copy is limited to in-frame clones, with some not included. The data show under 900,000 clones, with roughly 15% seen just once and around 0.02% held by the top ten. The receptor was isolated from a woman between 18 and 30 years old in good health. The rearrangement joins TRBV6-6 to TRBJ2-2; D unresolved. Sequenced material: naive CD4+ T cells from blood. CDR3 region: CASSDDRNTGELFF. For the CDR3, the DNA is TGTGCCAGCAGTGATGACCGGAACACCGGGGAGCTGTTTTTT.